Shown below are 19 T cell receptor beta chains from a single sample sequenced in a study of blood T cell repertoires in COVID-19. Assay used: immunoSEQ multiplex PCR; TCRdb lists only in-frame clones, some missing. The sample records 250,000 to 350,000 clones, less than 85% being singletons. Material for sequencing was peripheral blood. These receptors all come from a human donor with COVID-19, enrolled during active disease. The donor label of this sample is uncertain.

This clone was recorded once. V gene TRBV6-2 or TRBV6-3 combines with J gene TRBJ2-7; maybe TRBD2 (5 bases). CDR1 and CDR2 from the germline V gene are MNHEY and SVGEGT. The CDR3 is 15 amino acids. Trimming pared 7 bases from V and 2 bases from J, leaving 18 bases between. DNA of the CDR3: TGTGCCAGCACCCCAGAGGGCAGGATCCCCTACGAGCAGTACTTC. This encodes CASTPEGRIPYEQYF.

The CDR3 loop reads CASSVALDYEGNEQFF. The CDR3 DNA reads TGTGCCAGCAGCGTAGCCCTCGACTATGAGGGCAATGAGCAGTTCTTC. V gene TRBV9 combines with J gene TRBJ2-1; maybe TRBD2 (5 bases). The length of the CDR3 is 16 residues. Germline CDR1 SGDLS, CDR2 YYNGEE. V was shortened by 0 bases and J by 6 bases, with 16 bases between the two germline ends.

This clone was seen once. The V and J genes are TRBV11-2 and TRBJ2-2; 8 nucleotides align to TRBD1. The CDR3 loop spans 15 amino acids. The V and J ends lost 5 bases and 4 bases, in that order; junction bases with no gene match: 6. The V gene's germline CDR1 is SGHAT and CDR2 FQNNGV. CDR3 in amino acids: CASSLDRGPTGELFF. CDR3 nucleotides: TGTGCCAGCAGCCTCGACAGGGGTCCCACCGGGGAGCTGTTTTTT.

In its sample, this clone was seen once. V is TRBV3-1 (or the pseudogene TRBV3-2) and J is TRBJ1-5, with D possibly TRBD1 on 6 matching bases. Germline CDR1 LGHDT, CDR2 YNNKEL (reference sequence). V shed 3 bases and J shed 0 bases, with 15 bases lying between them. CDR3 length: 17 residues. CDR3 sequence (DNA): TGTGCCAGCAGCCAGGTTTTTCAGGGGTATAGCAATCAGCCCCAGCATTTT. Translated, it gives CASSQVFQGYSNQPQHF.

V and J are TRBV19 and TRBJ1-1, with D hard to call. V was cut by 1 base and J by 0 bases, with 6 bases left in between. Germline CDR1 is LNHDA and CDR2 is SQIVND (reference sequence). CDR3 length equals 14 residues. CDR3 residues: CASSIAVMNTEAFF. CDR3 nucleotide sequence: TGTGCCAGTAGTATAGCGGTCATGAACACTGAAGCTTTCTTT.

V and J are TRBV3-1 (or the pseudogene TRBV3-2) and TRBJ2-3; 14 bases match TRBD2. This CDR3 is built from 18 residues. V dropped 4 bases and J dropped 1; count of bases not matched to a gene: 7. CDR1 is LGHDT, CDR2 YNNKEL, per germline (reference sequence). The CDR3 nucleotides are TGTGCCAGCAGCCCTAGACTAGCGGGAGGGCCGGGCACAGATACGCAGTATTTT. Its protein product is CASSPRLAGGPGTDTQYF.

CDR3 sequence: CASSSVGADPYSNQPQHF. CDR3 coding DNA: TGTGCCAGCAGTTCGGTGGGGGCAGATCCCTATAGCAATCAGCCCCAGCATTTT. The chain uses TRBV28 and TRBJ1-5; D is possibly TRBD1 (6 bases). Deletions cut 4 bases from V and 0 bases from J, with 19 bases between. The CDR3 loop spans 18 amino acids. Germline CDR1 is MDHEN and CDR2 is SYDVKM.

The rearrangement links TRBV7-9 to TRBJ1-1, with D tentatively TRBD1 (5 bases). Trimming removed 1 base from V and 4 bases from J, with 7 bases in between. Germline loops: CDR1 SEHNR, CDR2 FQNEAQ (reference sequence). The CDR3 sequence is 13 residues long. The CDR3 here is CASSLVGATEAFF. In DNA, the CDR3 is TGTGCCAGCAGCTTAGTAGGGGCCACTGAAGCTTTCTTT.

The chain has TRBV19 and TRBJ2-2; possibly TRBD2 for D (5 bases). From germline, CDR1 is LNHDA and CDR2 SQIVND (reference sequence). This CDR3 has 16 residues. V was pared by 9 bases and J by 0 bases, with 17 bases between. The CDR3 loop is CASTNDRGSNTGELFF. CDR3 DNA: TGTGCCAGCACCAATGATCGGGGATCGAACACCGGGGAGCTGTTTTTT.

The chain combines TRBV6-5 with TRBJ2-1, with D perhaps matching TRBD2 (6 bases). Germline V gives CDR1 MNHEY, CDR2 SVGAGI. The V end lost 6 bases, the J end lost 9 bases, and 9 bases lay between the germline ends. This CDR3 is built from 11 residues. The CDR3 region has the DNA TGTGCCAGCAGGTTACTAGCTGAGCAGTTCTTC. Its translation is CASRLLAEQFF.

In this sample, this clone turned up many times. The V and J genes are TRBV6-6 and TRBJ2-7, with D possibly being TRBD2 (6 bases). Between the trimmed V and J ends, which lost 11 bases and 4 bases, there was a span of 18 bases. In germline, CDR1 is MNHNY, CDR2 SVGAGI (reference sequence). The CDR3 runs to 13 residues. The CDR3 protein is CALGGAGLYEQYF. The CDR3, as DNA: TGTGCCCTCGGGGGAGCGGGCCTTTACGAGCAGTACTTC.

The rearrangement uses TRBV11-3 and TRBJ2-3; the match to TRBD1 covers 7 bases. The CDR3 is made up of 14 amino acids. V dropped 4 bases and J dropped 0; count of bases not matched to a gene: 1. CDR1 SGHNT and CDR2 YENEEA come from the germline V gene. The CDR3 sequence: CASSSTGSTDTQYF. As DNA, the CDR3 is TGTGCCAGCAGCTCGACAGGGAGCACAGATACGCAGTATTTT. Based on the CDR3 plus reference TRBV11-3 and TRBJ2-3, the full variable domain is EAGVVQSPRYKIIEKKQPVAFWCNPISGHNTLYWYLQNLGQGPELLIRYENEEAVDDSQLPKDRFSAERLKGVDSTLKIQPAELGDSAVYLCASSSTGSTDTQYFGPGTRLTVL.

The gene calls are TRBV18 and TRBJ2-7; D may be TRBD2 (6 bases). Trimming took 2 bases from V and 0 from J, leaving 8 bases between them. The CDR3 consists of 14 residues. CDR1 is KGHSH and CDR2 is LQKENI in the germline V gene. The CDR3 coding sequence is TGTGCCAGCTCACCAGCGGGGAGCTCCTACGAGCAGTACTTC. Translation: CASSPAGSSYEQYF.

The chain employs TRBV10-3 and TRBJ1-1; 7 bases are a match to TRBD1. V lost 3 bases, J lost 4 bases, and 8 bases stayed unmatched. The CDR3 is made up of 15 amino acids. CDR1 is ENHRY, CDR2 SYGVKD, per germline. As DNA, the CDR3 is TGTGCCATCAGTGATCAGGGGGGTCAGTTCACTGAAGCTTTCTTT. Translation gives CAISDQGGQFTEAFF.

This chain connects TRBV28 to TRBJ1-6; 7 positions match TRBD1. V lost 2 bases to trimming and J lost 6 bases; unmatched junction nucleotides: 7. CDR3 length equals 16 residues. The germline CDR1 and CDR2 sequences are MDHEN and SYDVKM. In nucleotides, the CDR3 is TGTGCCAGCAGTTTAGGGGGGACAGCTCCTAATTCACCCCTCCACTTT. This gives the protein CASSLGGTAPNSPLHF.

The chain carries TRBV6-6 and TRBJ2-7, with 8 bases fitting TRBD1. Germline CDR1 reads MNHNY; CDR2 reads SVGAGI (reference sequence). Losses at the gene ends were 6 bases for V and 0 bases for J; bases not matched to a gene: 7. The length of the CDR3 is 15 residues. The CDR3 loop reads CASRFPGQASYEQYF. The CDR3 nucleotides are TGTGCCAGCAGATTTCCGGGACAGGCCTCCTACGAGCAGTACTTC.

As regards this clone: Distinct nucleotide sequences in the sample also encode this CDR3. The chain combines TRBV9 with TRBJ2-7, with 7 bases identical to TRBD2. Germline V lookup: CDR1 SGDLS, CDR2 YYNGEE. The CDR3 is 14 residues long. The trim removed 0 bases at V and 2 bases at J, leaving 2 bases unmatched. CDR3 residues: CASSVGGGTYEQYF. The CDR3, as DNA: TGTGCCAGCAGCGTAGGCGGGGGAACCTACGAGCAGTACTTC.

The CDR3 sequence: CASSPGLAADTQYF. CDR3 sequence (DNA): TGTGCCAGCAGCCCGGGACTAGCGGCAGATACGCAGTATTTT. The genes are TRBV14 and TRBJ2-3; 11 bases are a match to TRBD2. With 4 bases clipped from V and 4 bases from J, the junction kept 1 base outside the gene matches. The CDR3 loop spans 14 amino acids. Per germline, CDR1 SGHDN and CDR2 FVKESK.

The chain joins TRBV6-2 or TRBV6-3 to TRBJ2-1, with D tentatively TRBD1 (5 bases). V shed 2 bases and J shed 10 bases, with 12 bases lying between them. Looked up from germline, CDR1 is MNHEY and CDR2 is SVGEGT. The CDR3 sequence is 13 residues long. The CDR3 sequence is CASSYRWKGEQFF. DNA for the CDR3: TGTGCCAGCAGTTACCGTTGGAAGGGGGAGCAGTTCTTC.